This TCR beta chain was retrieved from a study of identical twins (dated by TCRdb to 2016 to 2017). Background for the entire study: To test whether fetal clonotypes persist, the study used deep sequencing on TCR alpha and beta repertoires from monozygotic twins, unrelated adults of various ages, and cord blood. Replicate twin experiments were performed at different times using different library preparation protocols to rule out contamination. Overall results and qualifications from the work: The excess sharing between twins in beta out-of-frame sequences was weaker because fewer shared sequences reduced the signal-to-noise ratio. Because the same donors could not be followed over many years, conclusions were based on cross-sectional statistical analysis. Compared with coincidental sharing between unrelated individuals, out-of-frame TCR alpha sequences shared between twins showed an excess of sequences with low generation probability. Abundant cord blood beta clonotypes carried fewer insertions; young adult naive repertoires showed a weaker similar trend, while memory repertoires showed none. Zero-insertion analyses could be partly confounded by invariant T cells such as MAIT and iNKT, though diverse VJ usage argued against such confounding for most clonotypes. In monozygotic twins, out-of-frame TCR alpha sharing was systematically underestimated by recombination models, although the models agreed with sharing between unrelated individuals.

The CDR3, cysteine through phenylalanine, is 16 amino acids long. CDR3 DNA only is kept here, 48 bases in frame from base 1. Trimming leaves V shorter by 2 bases and J shorter by 5 bases, with the junction holding 7 bases beyond the gene matches. Via the germline V gene (reference sequence), CDR1 is LGHDT and CDR2 YNNKEL. This clonotype was seen a few times. The antigen this receptor binds is unknown. Base quality data are lacking; no much larger clone is found one base away. Every donor in the study was a healthy Caucasian. Three pairs of female monozygotic twins, all aged roughly 18 to 29 years, made up the twin cohort. Miltenyi CD45RO+ enrichment and human naive T-cell isolation kits were used to isolate memory (CD45RO+) and naive T cells from PBMC. To prepare the library, 5' RACE was applied. Sequencing relied on an Illumina HiSeq 2000. A universal primer binding site was added through template switching, and the final cDNA carried a unique molecular identifier so that TCR cDNA molecules could be counted accurately. Specific primers in the conserved constant-segment region were used to synthesize first-strand cDNA for TCR alpha and beta chains. To control for contamination, each cDNA library was double barcoded with a SMART-Mk sample barcode plus Illumina barcodes. TruSeq adapter sequences, together with Illumina sample barcodes, were added in two successive PCR steps. The Illumina HiSeq platform was used with custom primers to sequence TCR alpha and beta cDNA libraries. Under the source paper's analysis protocol: MiGEC processed the raw reads to extract unique molecular identifiers, while MiXCR was used to determine the CDR3 positions. Recombination models were inferred per individual with the repgenHMM and IGoR tools using an EM algorithm. Shared clonotypes were analyzed with the tcR package in R, and sharing was normalized by the product of cloneset sizes. To study raw recombination without the effects of thymic and clonal selection, out-of-frame nonproductive sequences were analyzed. TCRdb cleaned the public reads at Q25 with fastp, built clones with MiXCR and kept in-frame beta chains. CDR3 protein sequences are deduplicated, and each keeps its most common genes and DNA. The V and J calls, along with clone size, are taken from TCRdb and not from the paper's own processing. For this sample the table gives about 280,000 distinct CDR3 sequences, of which 8% to 9% were detected only once. The ten biggest clones cover 2.1% of the sample.

A further study also used this sample, focusing on yellow fever vaccine responses in identical twins. As the second publication notes: The authors reported that the T cell response to vaccination in identical twins appeared partly convergent and partly personalized. Focusing on identical twins, the study followed the T cell clones that responded to the vaccine, and did so with precision.

The sequenced sample consisted of memory (CD45RO+) T cells sorted from blood. This sample's cell subset or site label indicates: CD45RO+ enriched T cells. Rearrangement joined TRBV3-1 to TRBJ2-2; the central 8 bases match TRBD1. This clonotype was obtained from a woman aged 18 to 35 in good health. The DNA is TGTGCCAGCAGCCAACCAGGGGGCGCATGGACCGGGGAGCTGTTTTTT. Translation gives CASSQPGGAWTGELFF.